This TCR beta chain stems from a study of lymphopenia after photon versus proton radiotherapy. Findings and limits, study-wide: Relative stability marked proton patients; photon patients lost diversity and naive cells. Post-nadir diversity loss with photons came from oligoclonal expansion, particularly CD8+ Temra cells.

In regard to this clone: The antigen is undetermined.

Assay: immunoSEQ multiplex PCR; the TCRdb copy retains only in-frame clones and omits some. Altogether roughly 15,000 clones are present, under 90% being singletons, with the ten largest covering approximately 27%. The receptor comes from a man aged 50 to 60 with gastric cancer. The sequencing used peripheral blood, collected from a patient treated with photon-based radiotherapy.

In nucleotides, the CDR3 is TGTGCCAGCAGCTTAGGGTGGGTCGGGGAGCTGTTTTTT. It is translated as CASSLGWVGELFF. The gene calls are TRBV11-2 and TRBJ2-2; D uncertain. Trimming took off 1 base at V and 7 bases at J, with 7 bases between the two ends. The CDR3 has 13 amino acids. The V gene's germline CDR1 is SGHAT and CDR2 FQNNGV.